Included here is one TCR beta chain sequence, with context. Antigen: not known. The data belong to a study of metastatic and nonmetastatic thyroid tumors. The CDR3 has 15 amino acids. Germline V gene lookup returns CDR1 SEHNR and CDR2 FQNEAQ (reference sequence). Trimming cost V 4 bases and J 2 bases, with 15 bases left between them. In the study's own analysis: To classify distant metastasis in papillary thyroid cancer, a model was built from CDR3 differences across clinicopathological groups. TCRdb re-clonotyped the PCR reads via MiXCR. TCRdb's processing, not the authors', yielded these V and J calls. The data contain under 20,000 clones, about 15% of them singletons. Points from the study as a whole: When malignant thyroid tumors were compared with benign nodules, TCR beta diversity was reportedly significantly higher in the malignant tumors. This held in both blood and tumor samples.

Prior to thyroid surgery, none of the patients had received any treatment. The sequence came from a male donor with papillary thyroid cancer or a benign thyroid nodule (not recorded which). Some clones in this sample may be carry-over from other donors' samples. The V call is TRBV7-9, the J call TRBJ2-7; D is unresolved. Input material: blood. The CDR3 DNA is TGTGCCAGCAGCTCAACCCACACAGAGACCTACGAGCAGTACTTC. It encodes CASSSTHTETYEQYF.